This TCR beta chain is drawn from a study of PD-L1 blockade in urothelial cancer (dated by TCRdb to 2016 to 2017). Looking at the study overall: Every patient began therapy in about 2014 and was given atezolizumab 1,200 mg intravenously every 3 weeks. About 90% of the roughly 29 patients were males with bladder-origin urothelial cancer, and about 65% of the 29 reported a prior smoking history. An ECOG performance status of 0 or 1 was recorded for the patients, and 0 to 3 prior chemotherapy regimens had been received by the patients. Blood samples were analyzed at two time points: 3 weeks after treatment start (second dose) and 6 weeks after treatment start. Blood samples gave a median of about 150,000 T cells and roughly 83,000 unique TCRs, with a median clonality of approximately 0.08. Somatic, immune and clinical correlates of response to PD-L1 blockade with atezolizumab in urothelial cancer were the focus of an exploratory multi-omic analysis. TCR sequencing covered pretreatment tumor samples and matched, serially collected peripheral blood taken before and after atezolizumab treatment. Durable clinical benefit was defined as progression-free survival longer than 6 months, and TCR features were also tested against progression-free and overall survival. In the same patients, whole exome sequencing and RNA sequencing of pretreatment tumors were performed in addition to TCR sequencing. Durable clinical benefit was achieved by nine patients but not by the remaining 20. Twenty-nine patients had pretreatment blood TCR-seq, some 24 had at least one posttreatment blood collection, and some 24 had tumor TCR-seq.

The CDR3 runs 13 amino acids, cysteine and phenylalanine included. Kept here is only the CDR3 DNA, which spans 39 bases and is read in frame from base 1. Trimming takes 5 bases off V and 5 bases off J; junction bases not matched to a gene: 3. Sequences SGHTA (CDR1) and FQGTGA (CDR2) are obtained from the germline V gene. Each PCR received spiked-in synthetic TCR analog templates so that absolute template abundance could be estimated from read counts. The immunoSEQ assay used bias-controlled V and J gene primers to amplify TCRbeta CDR3 regions from genomic DNA. Sequencing of rearranged TCRbeta segments was done at approximately 20X coverage. On the study's bioinformatics: Clustering was used to correct sequencing errors, and CDR3s were annotated against IMGT to assign V, D and J genes. Downstream analyses used only productive TCRbeta rearrangements, leaving out any out-of-frame or stop-codon sequences. Clonality was computed as one minus Shannon entropy normalized by the log of the number of unique productive sequences. Fisher's exact test with Benjamini-Hochberg correction, at a threshold of adjusted p below 0.01, was used to find clones that differed between time points or between blood and tumor. The table was pulled from immuneACCESS by TCRdb, which kept in-frame rearrangements only. Such tables lose some clones; where checked, under half of the loss comes from unresolved V genes, and the rest has no known cause. The V and J calls and clone size are taken from that table; D and trimming were inferred from the DNA. This sample gives 35,000 to 40,000 clones in total; around nine tenths of them show up just once. The ten largest clones take up around 8.3% of the sample.

The paper's findings and limits, for the study overall: Improved progression-free and overall survival was associated with having pretreatment peripheral blood TCR clonality below the median. Because the sample size was small (n of about 29) and many of the analyses were exploratory, the results are meant to be hypothesis-generating. At 3 weeks after the start of treatment, tumor-associated TCR clones in peripheral blood had expanded more in patients with durable benefit (n of about 20, p = 0.022).

As to this clone: Its binding antigen is unknown. No base-level quality is on record; no much larger clone is a single base apart.

A total of 25 to 35 patients with locally advanced or metastatic urothelial carcinoma, treated at Memorial Sloan Kettering on a trial protocol, made up the cohort. Peripheral blood mononuclear cells were collected pretreatment and during treatment, with between 1 and 8 total time points per patient. The Qiagen DNeasy Blood extraction kit was used to purify genomic DNA from total PBMCs and from tumor samples. Collected pretreatment and during treatment, PBMCs were isolated and stored as previously described. The clonotype originates from a man between 70 and 80 years old with urothelial cancer. Sequenced material: PBMCs, taken around atezolizumab (anti-PD-L1) treatment. The chain is made from TRBV7-3 and TRBJ1-5; 7 of the junction bases match TRBD1. The nucleotide sequence reads TGTGCCAGCAGCAAGGACAGGTATCAGCCCCAGCATTTT. It translates as CASSKDRYQPQHF.